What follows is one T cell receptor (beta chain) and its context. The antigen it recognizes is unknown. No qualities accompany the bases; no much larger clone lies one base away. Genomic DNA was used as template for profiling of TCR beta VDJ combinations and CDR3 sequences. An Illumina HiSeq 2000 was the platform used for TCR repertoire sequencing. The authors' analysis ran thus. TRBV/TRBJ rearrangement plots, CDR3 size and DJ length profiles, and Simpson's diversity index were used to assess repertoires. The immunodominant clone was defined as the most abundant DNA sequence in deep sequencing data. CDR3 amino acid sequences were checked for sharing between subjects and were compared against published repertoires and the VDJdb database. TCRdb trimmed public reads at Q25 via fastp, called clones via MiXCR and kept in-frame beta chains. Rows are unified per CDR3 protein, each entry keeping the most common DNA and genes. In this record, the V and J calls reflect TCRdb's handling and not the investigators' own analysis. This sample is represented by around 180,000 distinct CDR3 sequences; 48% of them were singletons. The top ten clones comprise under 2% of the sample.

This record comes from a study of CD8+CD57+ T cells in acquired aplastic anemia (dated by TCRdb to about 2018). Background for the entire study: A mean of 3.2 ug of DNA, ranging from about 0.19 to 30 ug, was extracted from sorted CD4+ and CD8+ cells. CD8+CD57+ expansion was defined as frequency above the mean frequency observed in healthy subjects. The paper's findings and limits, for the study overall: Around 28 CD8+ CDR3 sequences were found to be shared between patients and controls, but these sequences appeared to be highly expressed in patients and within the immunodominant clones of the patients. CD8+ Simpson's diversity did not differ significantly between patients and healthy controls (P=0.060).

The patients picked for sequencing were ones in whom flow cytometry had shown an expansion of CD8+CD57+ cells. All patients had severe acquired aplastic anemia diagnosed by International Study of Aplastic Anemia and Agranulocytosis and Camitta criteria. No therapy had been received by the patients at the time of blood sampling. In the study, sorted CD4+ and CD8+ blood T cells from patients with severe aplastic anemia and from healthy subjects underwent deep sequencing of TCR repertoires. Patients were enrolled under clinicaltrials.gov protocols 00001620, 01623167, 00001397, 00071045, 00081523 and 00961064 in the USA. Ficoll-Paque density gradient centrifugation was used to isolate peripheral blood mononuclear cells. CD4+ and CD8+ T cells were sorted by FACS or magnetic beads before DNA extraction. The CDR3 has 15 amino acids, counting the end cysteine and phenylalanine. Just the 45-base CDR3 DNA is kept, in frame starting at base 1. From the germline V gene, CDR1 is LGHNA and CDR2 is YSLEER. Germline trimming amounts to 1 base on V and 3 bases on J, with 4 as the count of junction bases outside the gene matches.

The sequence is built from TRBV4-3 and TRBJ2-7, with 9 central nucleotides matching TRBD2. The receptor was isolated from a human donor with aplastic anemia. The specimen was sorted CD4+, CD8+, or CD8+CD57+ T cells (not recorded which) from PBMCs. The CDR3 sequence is CASSQGVAGVYEQYF. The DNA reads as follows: TGCGCCAGCAGCCAAGGCGTAGCGGGGGTCTACGAGCAGTACTTC.